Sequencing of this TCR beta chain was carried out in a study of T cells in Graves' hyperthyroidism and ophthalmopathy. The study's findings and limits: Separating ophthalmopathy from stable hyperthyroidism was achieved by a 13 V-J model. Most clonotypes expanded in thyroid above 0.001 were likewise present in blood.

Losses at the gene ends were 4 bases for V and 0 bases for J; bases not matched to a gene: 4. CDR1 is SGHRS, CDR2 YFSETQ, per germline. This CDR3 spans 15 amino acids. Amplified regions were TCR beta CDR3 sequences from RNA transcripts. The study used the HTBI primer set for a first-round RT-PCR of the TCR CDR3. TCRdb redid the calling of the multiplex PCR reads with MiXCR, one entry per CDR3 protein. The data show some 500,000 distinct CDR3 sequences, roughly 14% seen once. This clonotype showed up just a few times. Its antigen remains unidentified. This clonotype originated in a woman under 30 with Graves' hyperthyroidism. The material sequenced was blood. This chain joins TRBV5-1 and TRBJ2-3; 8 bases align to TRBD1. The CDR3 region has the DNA TGCGCCAGCAGCCCCCGGACAGGGAGCACAGATACGCAGTATTTT. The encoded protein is CASSPRTGSTDTQYF.